This T cell receptor beta chain was identified in a study of T cell repertoires in cytomegalovirus infection. On the study more broadly: It can be stated that public TCR beta signatures indicated CMV infection as well as a matching HLA type. Notes on the study in general: Ex vivo, HLA-C-restricted CMV-specific TCR beta clonotypes prevailed over the rest of the response.

This clonotype was detected a few times. Its antigen is undetermined. TCRdb reanalysed the reads using MiXCR and keeps one entry per CDR3 protein. The data contain around 300,000 distinct CDR3 sequences, more than 8% of them singletons. Sequenced sample: PBMCs. This receptor was obtained from a human donor in good health (CMV status not recorded). Some clones in this sample may be carry-over from other donors' samples.

CDR3 bases: TGTGCCAGCAGCCAAGATCTGAGGGGCCAAGAGACCCAGTACTTC. It encodes CASSQDLRGQETQYF. V is TRBV14 and J is TRBJ2-5; D is tentatively TRBD1 or TRBD2 (5 bases each). Trimming removed 0 bases at V and 1 base at J, with 9 bases between. The CDR3 is 15 amino acids. Germline V gives CDR1 SGHDN, CDR2 FVKESK.